This record covers a single T cell receptor (beta chain). Its antigen is currently unknown. Both 60 Vbeta primers and 13 Jbeta primers went into the PCR. Clones were read by immunoSEQ multiplex PCR, and TCRdb kept only the in-frame ones, dropping some. The sample holds over 100,000 clones. The length of the CDR3 is 14 residues. Trimming removed 6 bases from V and 0 bases from J, with 9 bases in between. Germline V gene sequence: CDR1 MDHEN, CDR2 SYDVKM. Everyone who donated was a healthy bone marrow donor. These data come from a study of cytomegalovirus exposure and HLA in healthy donors. Study findings and constraints: In an earlier analysis, about 90% or about 30%: the productive usage of most TCR beta V segments.

The sample comprised PBMCs. V is TRBV28 and J is TRBJ2-4; D gene unclear. The TCR originated in a man aged 35 to 55 in good health and CMV-seropositive. The CDR3 nucleotides are TGTGCCAGCAGGCAGGCCCTAGCCAAAAACATTCAGTACTTC. Protein sequence: CASRQALAKNIQYF. Supplemented by reference TRBV28 and TRBJ2-4, the full variable domain reads DVKVTQSSRYLVKRTGEKVFLECVQDMDHENMFWYRQDPGLGLRLIYFSYDVKMKEKGDIPEGYSVSREKKERFSLILESASTNQTSMYLCASRQALAKNIQYFGAGTRLSVL.